This TCR beta chain was recovered during a study of T-cell memory formation after mild COVID-19. Study findings and constraints: Day 15 to 85 contracting clones showed balanced CD4/CD8; day 15 to 37 expanders favored CD4+. Chiefly within CM and EM were the contracting CD4+ clones; CD8+ ones were within EMRA. Whether day 37 second-wave clones are SARS-CoV-2-specific was not confirmed.

In TCRdb, the 5' RACE reads were re-called with MiXCR into one record per CDR3 protein. Found here are about 150,000 distinct CDR3 sequences, roughly 24% of them singletons; the top ten hold approximately 25%. On this clonotype: Its antigen is undetermined.

The source of this sequence is an adult woman who had mild COVID-19 (a few samples of this study predate the infection). Cell type and time point are not known. Specimen: PBMCs or a T cell subset sorted from them (not recorded which).

The CDR3, as DNA: TGCAGCGTTTGGGACTATATCACCGGGGAGCTGTTTTTT. Its protein product is CSVWDYITGELFF. The chain couples TRBV29-1 to TRBJ2-2; TRBD2 aligns across 7 bases. There are 13 residues in the CDR3. With V trimmed by 5 bases and J by 4 bases, 4 bases remained unmatched. Germline V lookup: CDR1 SQVTM, CDR2 ANQGSEA.